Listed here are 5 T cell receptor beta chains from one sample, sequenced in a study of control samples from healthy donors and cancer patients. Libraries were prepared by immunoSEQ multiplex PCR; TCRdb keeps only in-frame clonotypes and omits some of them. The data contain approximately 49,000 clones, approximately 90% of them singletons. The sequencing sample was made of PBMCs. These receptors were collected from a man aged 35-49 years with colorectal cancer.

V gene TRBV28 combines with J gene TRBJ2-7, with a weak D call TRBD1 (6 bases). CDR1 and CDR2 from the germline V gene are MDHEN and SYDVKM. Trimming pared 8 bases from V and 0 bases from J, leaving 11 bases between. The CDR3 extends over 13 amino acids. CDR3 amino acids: CASGTLPSYEQYF. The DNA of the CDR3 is TGTGCCAGCGGGACACTCCCCTCCTACGAGCAGTACTTC.

The DNA of the CDR3 is TGTGCCAGCGTTACGGGGGTCCCGCCAGAGACCCAGTACTTC. This translates into CASVTGVPPETQYF. V is TRBV2 and J is TRBJ2-5; D may be TRBD2 (6 bases). CDR1 and CDR2 from the germline V gene are SNHLY and FYNNEI. The CDR3 has 14 residues. Trimming shortened V by 8 bases and J by 4 bases, and 17 bases separated the two germline ends.

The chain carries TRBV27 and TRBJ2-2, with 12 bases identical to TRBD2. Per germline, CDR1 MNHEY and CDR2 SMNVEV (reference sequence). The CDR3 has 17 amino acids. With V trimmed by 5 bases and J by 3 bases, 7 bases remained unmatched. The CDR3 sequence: CASSASGLAGYTGELFF. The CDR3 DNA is TGTGCCAGCAGTGCCTCCGGACTAGCGGGATACACCGGGGAGCTGTTTTTT.

The CDR3 bases are TGTGCCAGCAGTTTATTGGGGGGGTCAAGGGATTCACCCCTCCACTTT. It yields the protein CASSLLGGSRDSPLHF. V and J are TRBV28 and TRBJ1-6; weak D call: TRBD1 (5 bases). Trimming pared 1 base from V and 8 bases from J, leaving 15 bases between. CDR3 length: 16 amino acids. Per germline, CDR1 MDHEN and CDR2 SYDVKM. Full variable domain (remainder filled in from reference TRBV28 and TRBJ1-6): DVKVTQSSRYLVKRTGEKVFLECVQDMDHENMFWYRQDPGLGLRLIYFSYDVKMKEKGDIPEGYSVSREKKERFSLILESASTNQTSMYLCASSLLGGSRDSPLHFGNGTRLTVT.

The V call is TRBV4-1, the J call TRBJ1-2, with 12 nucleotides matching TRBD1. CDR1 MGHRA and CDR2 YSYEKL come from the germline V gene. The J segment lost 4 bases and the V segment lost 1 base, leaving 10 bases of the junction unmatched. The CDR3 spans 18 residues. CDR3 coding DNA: TGCGCCAGCAGCCAAGTAGCCCGCGGGACAGGGGGCATCTATGGCTACACCTTC. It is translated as CASSQVARGTGGIYGYTF.